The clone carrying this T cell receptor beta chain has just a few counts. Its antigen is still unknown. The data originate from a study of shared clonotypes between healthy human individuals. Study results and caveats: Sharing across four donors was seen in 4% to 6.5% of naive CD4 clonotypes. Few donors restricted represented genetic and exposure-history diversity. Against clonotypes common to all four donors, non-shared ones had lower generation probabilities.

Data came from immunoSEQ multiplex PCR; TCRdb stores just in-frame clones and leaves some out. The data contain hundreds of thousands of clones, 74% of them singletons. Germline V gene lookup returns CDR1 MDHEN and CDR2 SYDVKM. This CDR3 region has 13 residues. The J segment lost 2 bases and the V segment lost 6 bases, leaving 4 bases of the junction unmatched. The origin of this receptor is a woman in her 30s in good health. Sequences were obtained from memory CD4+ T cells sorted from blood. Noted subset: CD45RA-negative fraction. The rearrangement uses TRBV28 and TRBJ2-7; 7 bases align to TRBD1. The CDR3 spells CASSRDRTYEQYF. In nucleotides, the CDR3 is TGTGCCAGCAGCAGGGACAGAACCTACGAGCAGTACTTC.